One sample yielded the 12 T cell receptor beta chains listed below, sequenced in a study of vaccination and CD4 T cells after COVID-19. Sequencing of DNA taken from cultured CD4+ T cells relied on the Oncomine TCR Beta short-read assay. Each CDR3 protein gets one entry after TCRdb re-called the PCR reads with MiXCR. The sample lists around 10,000 distinct CDR3 sequences, 35% to 50% occurring once. Their antigens are not known. Treatment described: approximately 11-day PBMC culture with coronavirus spike peptide pools or control peptides (ViraFEST assay). The sequenced material came from CD4+ T cells from blood, cultured in vitro. These receptors were taken from a human donor who had recovered from COVID-19.

This chain joins TRBV9 and TRBJ2-5; TRBD2 agrees at 13 bases. This CDR3 is 16 amino acids long. The V gene end was trimmed by 3 bases and the J gene end by 4 bases; junction bases not matched to a gene: 6. The germline V gene has CDR1 SGDLS and CDR2 YYNGEE. CDR3 residues: CASSGTSGGSVETQYF. CDR3 nucleotide sequence: TGTGCCAGCAGCGGGACTAGCGGGGGATCAGTAGAGACCCAGTACTTC. Together with reference TRBV9 and TRBJ2-5, the CDR3 gives the full variable domain: DSGVTQTPKHLITATGQRVTLRCSPRSGDLSVYWYQQSLDQGLQFLIQYYNGEERAKGNILERFSAQQFPDLHSELNLSSLELGDSALYFCASSGTSGGSVETQYFGPGTRLLVL.

This clonotype came up a few times. This sequence joins TRBV12-5 and TRBJ1-5, with 8 bases lining up with TRBD1. The ends lost 0 bases at V and 6 bases at J; junction bases unmatched: 16. CDR1 LGHNT and CDR2 FRNRAP come from the germline V gene. This CDR3 has 19 residues. The CDR3 reads CASGLVLGTGDTLRQPQHF. CDR3 DNA sequence: TGTGCTAGTGGTTTGGTACTGGGGACAGGCGATACCCTTCGTCAGCCCCAGCATTTT.

This sequence joins TRBV5-1 and TRBJ2-2, with D possibly matching TRBD1 (5 bases). This CDR3 comprises 15 residues. Trimming shortened V by 0 bases and J by 5 bases, and 11 bases separated the two germline ends. Per the germline V gene, CDR1 is SGHRS and CDR2 is YFSETQ. CDR3 nucleotides: TGCGCCAGCAGCTTGGCTCAGGGTCGAACCGGGGAGCTGTTTTTT. Its translation is CASSLAQGRTGELFF.

This chain links TRBV12-3 or TRBV12-4 with TRBJ2-1, with TRBD1 matching over 8 bases. CDR3 length equals 12 residues. Trimming removed 5 bases from V and 6 bases from J; junction bases left unmatched: 0. The CDR3: CASSTGGNEQFF. DNA for the CDR3: TGTGCCAGCAGTACAGGGGGCAATGAGCAGTTCTTC.

The sample holds a few counts of this clonotype. V is TRBV4-3 and J is TRBJ2-7; 9 bases map to TRBD2. V trimming: 4 bases; J trimming: 3 bases; junction bases outside the gene matches: 7. The CDR3 is 15 residues long. Germline V gives CDR1 LGHNA, CDR2 YSLEER. The CDR3 nucleotides read TGCGCCAGCAGCCCCTGGGCGGGGGGGTACTACGAGCAGTACTTC. Translating gives CASSPWAGGYYEQYF.

This sequence joins TRBV5-4 and TRBJ2-2, with TRBD1 matching 7 bases. V gave up 4 bases and J gave up 0 bases; unmatched junction bases: 3. The CDR3 loop spans 15 amino acids. CDR1 is SGHNT, CDR2 YYREEE, per germline (reference sequence). CDR3 sequence reads: CASSPGQSNTGELFF. The CDR3 bases are TGTGCCAGCAGCCCGGGACAGTCGAACACCGGGGAGCTGTTTTTT.

The chain combines TRBV4-3 with TRBJ2-7; 8 positions match TRBD1. The germline V gene has CDR1 LGHNA and CDR2 YSLEER. Trimming at V came to 0 bases and at J to 2 bases, leaving 6 bases not matched to a gene. The length of the CDR3 is 16 residues. The CDR3 DNA follows: TGCGCCAGCAGCCAAGAATATGGACAGGGAGCCTACGAGCAGTACTTC. Residues: CASSQEYGQGAYEQYF.

This sequence joins TRBV4-1 and TRBJ1-1; 8 bases map to TRBD1. The CDR3 consists of 18 residues. Germline CDR1 and CDR2: MGHRA and YSYEKL. V gave up 2 bases and J gave up 1 base; unmatched junction bases: 12. This chain's CDR3 is CASSQLQTTGEGNTEAFF. The CDR3 DNA sequence: TGCGCCAGCAGCCAACTTCAGACGACAGGGGAGGGGAACACTGAAGCTTTCTTT.

The gene calls are TRBV18 and TRBJ2-7; 8 bases match TRBD1. With V trimmed by 3 bases and J by 6 bases, 7 bases remained unmatched. Germline V gives CDR1 KGHSH, CDR2 LQKENI. The length of the CDR3 is 14 residues. CDR3 in DNA: TGTGCCAGCTCACCGACAGGGGTCGGTCGCGAGCAGTACTTC. Translation gives CASSPTGVGREQYF.

This clonotype is medium-sized (0.01 to 0.1%) within its sample. The chain recombines TRBV20-1 with TRBJ1-2, with D unclear. Germline CDR1 DFQATT, CDR2 SNEGSKA (reference sequence). This CDR3 is 13 amino acids long. Trimming took 0 bases from V and 8 from J, leaving 13 bases between them. The DNA for the CDR3 is TGCAGTGCTAGAGATCAAGTAGGGCACGGCTACACCTTC. Translated: CSARDQVGHGYTF.

This clonotype was found a few times. The rearrangement uses TRBV12-3 or TRBV12-4 and TRBJ1-2, with 8 bases lining up with TRBD1. After removal of 2 bases from V and 3 bases from J, the junction contained 20 bases not matched to a gene. The length of the CDR3 is 20 residues. Written as DNA, the CDR3 is TGTGCCAGCAGTTTAATTCCGAGGACAGGGAATACCACCAACTACTATGGCTACACCTTC. Protein product: CASSLIPRTGNTTNYYGYTF.

The chain combines TRBV19 with TRBJ2-2, with TRBD1 identical over 8 bases. In germline, CDR1 is LNHDA, CDR2 SQIVND (reference sequence). The CDR3 runs to 15 residues. The V segment lost 7 bases and the J segment 4 bases; nucleotides outside the gene matches: 8. This chain's CDR3 is CASTRQGFGTGELFF. The CDR3 nucleotides read TGTGCCAGTACGCGACAGGGGTTTGGCACCGGGGAGCTGTTTTTT.